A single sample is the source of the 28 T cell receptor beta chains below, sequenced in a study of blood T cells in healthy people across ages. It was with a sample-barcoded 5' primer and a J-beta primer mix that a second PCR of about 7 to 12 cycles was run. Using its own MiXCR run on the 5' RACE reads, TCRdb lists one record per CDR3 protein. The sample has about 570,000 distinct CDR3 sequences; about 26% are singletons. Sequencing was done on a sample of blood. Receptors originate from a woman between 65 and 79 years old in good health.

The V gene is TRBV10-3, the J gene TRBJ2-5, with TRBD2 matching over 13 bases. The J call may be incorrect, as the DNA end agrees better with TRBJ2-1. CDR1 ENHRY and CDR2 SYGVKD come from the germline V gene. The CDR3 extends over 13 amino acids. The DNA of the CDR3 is TGTGCCATCCTGACTAGCGGGGGGAATGAGCAGTTCTTC. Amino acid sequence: CAILTSGGNEQFF.

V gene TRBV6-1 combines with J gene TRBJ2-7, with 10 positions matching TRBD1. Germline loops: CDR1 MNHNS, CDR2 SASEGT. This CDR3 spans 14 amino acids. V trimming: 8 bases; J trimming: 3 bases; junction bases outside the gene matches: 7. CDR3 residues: CASGRTGGSYEQYF. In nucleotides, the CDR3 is TGTGCCAGCGGACGGACAGGGGGAAGCTACGAGCAGTACTTC.

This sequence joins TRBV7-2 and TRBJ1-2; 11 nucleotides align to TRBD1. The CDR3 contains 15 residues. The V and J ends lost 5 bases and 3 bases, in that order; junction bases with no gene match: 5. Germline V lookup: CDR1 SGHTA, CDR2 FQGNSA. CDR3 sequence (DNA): TGTGCCAGCAGCCTGGACAGGGGGCGATACTATGGCTACACCTTC. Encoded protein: CASSLDRGRYYGYTF.

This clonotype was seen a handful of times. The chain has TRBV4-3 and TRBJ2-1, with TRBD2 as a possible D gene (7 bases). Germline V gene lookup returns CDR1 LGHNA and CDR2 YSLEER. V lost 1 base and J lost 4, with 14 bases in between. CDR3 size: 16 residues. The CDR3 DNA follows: TGCGCCAGCAGCCAAGGTCTAGGGGGAGGGTACAATGAGCAGTTCTTC. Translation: CASSQGLGGGYNEQFF.

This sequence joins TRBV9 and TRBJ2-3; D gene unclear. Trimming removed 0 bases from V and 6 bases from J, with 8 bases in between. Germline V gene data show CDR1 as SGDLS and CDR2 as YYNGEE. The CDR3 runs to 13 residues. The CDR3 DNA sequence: TGTGCCAGCAGCGTAGATGGAGCGGATACGCAGTATTTT. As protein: CASSVDGADTQYF.

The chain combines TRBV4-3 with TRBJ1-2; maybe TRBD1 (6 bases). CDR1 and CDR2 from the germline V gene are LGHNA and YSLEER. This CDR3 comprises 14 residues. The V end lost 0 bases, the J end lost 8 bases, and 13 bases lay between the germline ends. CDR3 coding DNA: TGCGCCAGCAGCCAAGACCGGACAGTTGGGGGCTACACCTTC. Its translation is CASSQDRTVGGYTF.

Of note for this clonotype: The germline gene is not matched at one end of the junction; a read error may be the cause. The CDR3 nucleotides are TGTGCCAGCAGCTCCCTGGGGACTAGCGGGGATACACAGTATTTT. This sequence encodes CASSSLGTSGDTQYF. J is TRBJ2-3 and V is TRBV7-2; TRBD2 aligns across 13 bases. Germline CDR1 is SGHTA and CDR2 is FQGNSA. The CDR3 is 15 amino acids. Filled out from reference TRBV7-2 and TRBJ2-3, the complete variable domain reads GAGVSQSPSNKVTEKGKDVELRCDPISGHTALYWYRQSLGQGLEFLIYFQGNSAPDKSGLPSDRFSAERTGGSVSTLTIQRTQQEDSAVYLCASSSLGTSGDTQYFGPGTRLTVL.

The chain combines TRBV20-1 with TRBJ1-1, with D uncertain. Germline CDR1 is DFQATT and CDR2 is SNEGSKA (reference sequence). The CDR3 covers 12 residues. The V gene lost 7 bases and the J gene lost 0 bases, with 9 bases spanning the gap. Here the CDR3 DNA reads TGCAGTGTTCCTCAAATGAACACTGAAGCTTTCTTT. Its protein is CSVPQMNTEAFF.

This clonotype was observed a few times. The CDR3 nucleotides read TGTGCCAGCAGCAGAGGACAGGGTGGGGTAACTAATGAAAAACTGTTTTTT. Encoded protein: CASSRGQGGVTNEKLFF. The chain has TRBV21-1 and TRBJ1-4; the table names TRBD1, a call not compared with the DNA. TRBV21-1 is deemed a pseudogene. The CDR3 totals 17 residues.

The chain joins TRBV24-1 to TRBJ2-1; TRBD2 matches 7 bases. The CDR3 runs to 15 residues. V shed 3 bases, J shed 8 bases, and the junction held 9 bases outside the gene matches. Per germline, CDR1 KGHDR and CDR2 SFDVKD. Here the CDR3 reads CATSDRWGGRYEQFF. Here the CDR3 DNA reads TGTGCCACCAGTGATCGGTGGGGGGGGAGATATGAGCAGTTCTTC.

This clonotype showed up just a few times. The CDR3 nucleotides are TGTGCCAGCAGCCAAGACTATTACAATGAGCAGTTCTTC. Protein: CASSQDYYNEQFF. V and J are TRBV3-1 and TRBJ2-1; no firm D call. From germline, CDR1 is LGHDT and CDR2 YNNKEL (reference sequence). Trimming shortened V by 0 bases and J by 4 bases, and 4 bases separated the two germline ends. The CDR3 consists of 13 residues.

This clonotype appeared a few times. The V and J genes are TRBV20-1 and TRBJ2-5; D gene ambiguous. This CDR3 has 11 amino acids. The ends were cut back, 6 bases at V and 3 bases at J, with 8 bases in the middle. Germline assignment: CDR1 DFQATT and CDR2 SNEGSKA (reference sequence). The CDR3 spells CSADREETQYF. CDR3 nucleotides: TGCAGTGCGGACCGGGAAGAGACCCAGTACTTC.

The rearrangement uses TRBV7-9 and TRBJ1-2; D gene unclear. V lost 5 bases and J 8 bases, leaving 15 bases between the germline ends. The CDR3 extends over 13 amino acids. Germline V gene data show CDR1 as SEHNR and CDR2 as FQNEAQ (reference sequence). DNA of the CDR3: TGTGCCAGCAGCCCAGACCGCTTTCTGGGCTACACCTTC. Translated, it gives CASSPDRFLGYTF.

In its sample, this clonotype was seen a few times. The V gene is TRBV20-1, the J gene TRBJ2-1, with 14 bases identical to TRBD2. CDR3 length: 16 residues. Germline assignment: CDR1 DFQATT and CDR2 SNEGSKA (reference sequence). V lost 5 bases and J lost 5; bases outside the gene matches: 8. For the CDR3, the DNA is TGCAGTGCTCACGGACTAGCGGGGGGATTAAACAATGAGCAGTTCTTC. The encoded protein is CSAHGLAGGLNNEQFF.

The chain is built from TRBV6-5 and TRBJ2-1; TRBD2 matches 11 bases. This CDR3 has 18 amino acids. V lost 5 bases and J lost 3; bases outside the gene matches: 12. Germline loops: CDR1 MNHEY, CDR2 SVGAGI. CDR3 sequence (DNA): TGTGCCAGCAGTCACAGTTTAGCGGGGGGGCCTAGCTACAATGAGCAGTTCTTC. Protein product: CASSHSLAGGPSYNEQFF.

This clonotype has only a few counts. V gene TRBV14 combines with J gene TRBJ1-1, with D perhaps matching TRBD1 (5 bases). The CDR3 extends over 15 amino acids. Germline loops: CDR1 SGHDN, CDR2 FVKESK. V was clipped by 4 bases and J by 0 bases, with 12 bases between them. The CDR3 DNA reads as TGTGCCAGCAGCCCACACAGGACTATGAACACTGAAGCTTTCTTT. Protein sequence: CASSPHRTMNTEAFF.

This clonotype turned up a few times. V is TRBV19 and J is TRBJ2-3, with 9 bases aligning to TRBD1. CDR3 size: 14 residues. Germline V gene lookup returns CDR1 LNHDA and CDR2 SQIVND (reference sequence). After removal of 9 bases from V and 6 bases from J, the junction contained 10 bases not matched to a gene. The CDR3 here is CASKTGGGSDTQYF. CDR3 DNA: TGTGCCAGCAAGACAGGGGGAGGATCGGATACGCAGTATTTT.

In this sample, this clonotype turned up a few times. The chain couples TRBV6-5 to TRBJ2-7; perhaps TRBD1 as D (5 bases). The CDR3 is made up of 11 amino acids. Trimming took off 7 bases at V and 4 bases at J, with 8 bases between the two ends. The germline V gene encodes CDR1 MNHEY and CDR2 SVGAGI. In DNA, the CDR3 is TGTGCCAGCACTGCAGGGTACGAGCAGTACTTC. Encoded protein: CASTAGYEQYF.

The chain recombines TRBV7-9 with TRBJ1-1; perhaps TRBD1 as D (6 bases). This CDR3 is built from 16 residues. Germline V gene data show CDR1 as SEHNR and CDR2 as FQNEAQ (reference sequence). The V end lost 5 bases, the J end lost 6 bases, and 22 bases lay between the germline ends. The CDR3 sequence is CASSLTDSGGNAEAFF. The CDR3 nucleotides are TGTGCCAGCAGCCTCACGGACAGCGGGGGAAACGCTGAAGCTTTCTTT.

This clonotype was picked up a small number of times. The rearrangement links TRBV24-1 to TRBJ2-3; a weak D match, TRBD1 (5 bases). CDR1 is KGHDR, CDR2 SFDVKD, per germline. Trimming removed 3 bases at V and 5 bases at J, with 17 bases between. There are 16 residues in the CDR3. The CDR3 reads CATSDDSAGRRDTQYF. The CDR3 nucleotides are TGTGCCACCAGTGATGACAGCGCAGGACGGCGAGATACGCAGTATTTT.

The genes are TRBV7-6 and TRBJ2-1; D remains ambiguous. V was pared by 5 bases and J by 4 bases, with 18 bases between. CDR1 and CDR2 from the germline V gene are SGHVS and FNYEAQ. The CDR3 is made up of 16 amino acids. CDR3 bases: TGTGCCAGCAGCCAATCCCTACGGTCTGAATACAATGAGCAGTTCTTC. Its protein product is CASSQSLRSEYNEQFF.

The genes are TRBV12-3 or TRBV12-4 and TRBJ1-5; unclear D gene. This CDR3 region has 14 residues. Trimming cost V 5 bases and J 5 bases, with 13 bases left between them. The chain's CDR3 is CASSNVLGDQPQHF. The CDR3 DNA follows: TGTGCCAGCAGTAACGTTCTGGGCGATCAGCCCCAGCATTTT.

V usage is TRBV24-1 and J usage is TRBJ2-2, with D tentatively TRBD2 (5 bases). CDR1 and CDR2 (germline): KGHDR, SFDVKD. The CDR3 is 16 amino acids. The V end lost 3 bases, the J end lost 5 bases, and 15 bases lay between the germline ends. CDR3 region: CATSDVGPWRTGELFF. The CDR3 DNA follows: TGTGCCACCAGTGATGTCGGTCCCTGGAGGACCGGGGAGCTGTTTTTT.

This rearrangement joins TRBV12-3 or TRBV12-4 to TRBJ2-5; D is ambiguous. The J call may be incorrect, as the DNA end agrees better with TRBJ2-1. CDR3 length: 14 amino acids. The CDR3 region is CASSYQELGPEQFF. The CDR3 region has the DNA TGTGCCAGCAGTTACCAGGAACTTGGTCCTGAGCAGTTCTTC.

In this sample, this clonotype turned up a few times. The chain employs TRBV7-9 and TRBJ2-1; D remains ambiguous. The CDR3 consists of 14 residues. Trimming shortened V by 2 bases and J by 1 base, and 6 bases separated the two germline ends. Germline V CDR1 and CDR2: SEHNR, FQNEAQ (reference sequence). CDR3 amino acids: CASSLTISYNEQFF. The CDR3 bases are TGTGCCAGCAGCTTAACAATTTCCTACAATGAGCAGTTCTTC.

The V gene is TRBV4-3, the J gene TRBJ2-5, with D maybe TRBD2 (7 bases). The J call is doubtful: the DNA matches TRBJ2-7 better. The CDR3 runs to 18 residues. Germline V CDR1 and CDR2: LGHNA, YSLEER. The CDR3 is CASSRLAGVGGGPYEQYF. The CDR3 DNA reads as TGCGCCAGCAGCCGACTAGCCGGGGTAGGGGGGGGCCCATACGAGCAGTACTTC.

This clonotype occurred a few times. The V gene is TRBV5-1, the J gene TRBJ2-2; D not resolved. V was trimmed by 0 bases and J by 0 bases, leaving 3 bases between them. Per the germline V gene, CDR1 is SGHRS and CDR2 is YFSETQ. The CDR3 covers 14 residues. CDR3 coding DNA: TGCGCCAGCAGCTTGGACCCGAACACCGGGGAGCTGTTTTTT. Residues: CASSLDPNTGELFF.

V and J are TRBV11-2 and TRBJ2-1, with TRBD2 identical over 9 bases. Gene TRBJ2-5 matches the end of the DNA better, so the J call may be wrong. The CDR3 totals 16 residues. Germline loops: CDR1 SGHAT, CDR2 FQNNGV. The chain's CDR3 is CASSLDRVAGVETQYF. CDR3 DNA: TGTGCCAGCAGCTTAGATCGAGTAGCGGGGGTAGAGACCCAGTACTTC.